The clone carrying this T cell receptor (beta chain) came up many times. The antigen remains undetermined. RNA transcripts served as the template for amplifying TCR beta CDR3 regions. The TCR CDR3 first-round RT-PCR relied on the HTBI primer set. One entry per CDR3 protein results from TCRdb running MiXCR on the multiplex PCR reads. Of 400,000 to 500,000 distinct CDR3 sequences listed, 14% are singletons. The CDR3 totals 15 residues. V dropped 3 bases and J dropped 1; count of bases not matched to a gene: 3. Germline V lookup: CDR1 LGHDT, CDR2 YNNKEL (reference sequence). This record belongs to a study of T cells in Graves' hyperthyroidism and ophthalmopathy. The overall study: Pretreatment peripheral blood was obtained at initial diagnosis.

An absence of ophthalmopathy progression within 18 months meant stable Graves' hyperthyroidism. The study left out patients who had uncontrolled infection, other autoimmune disease, pregnancy or lactation. Broader study findings: Also found in blood were most expanded thyroid clonotypes above 0.001.

The sequencing input was blood. The source of this sequence is a woman younger than 35 with Graves' hyperthyroidism. The chain links TRBV3-1 to TRBJ2-1; TRBD1 matches 7 bases. CDR3 coding DNA: TGTGCCAGCAGCCACCGGGACAGTTCCTACAATGAGCAGTTCTTC. Its protein product is CASSHRDSSYNEQFF.